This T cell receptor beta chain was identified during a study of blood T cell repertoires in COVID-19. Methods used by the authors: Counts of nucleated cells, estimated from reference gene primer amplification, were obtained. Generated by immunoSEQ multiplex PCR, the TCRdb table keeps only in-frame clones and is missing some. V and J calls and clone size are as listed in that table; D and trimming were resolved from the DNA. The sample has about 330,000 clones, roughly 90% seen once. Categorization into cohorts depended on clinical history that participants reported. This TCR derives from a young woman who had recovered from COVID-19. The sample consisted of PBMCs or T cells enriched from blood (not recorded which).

The CDR3 reads CASSQDSGNQPQHF. DNA for the CDR3: TGTGCCAGCAGCCAAGATTCGGGGAATCAGCCCCAGCATTTT. The gene calls are TRBV3-1 (or the pseudogene TRBV3-2) and TRBJ1-5; D uncertain. V was trimmed by 0 bases and J by 4 bases, leaving 7 bases between them. Germline V gives CDR1 LGHDT, CDR2 YNNKEL (reference sequence). The CDR3 contains 14 residues.